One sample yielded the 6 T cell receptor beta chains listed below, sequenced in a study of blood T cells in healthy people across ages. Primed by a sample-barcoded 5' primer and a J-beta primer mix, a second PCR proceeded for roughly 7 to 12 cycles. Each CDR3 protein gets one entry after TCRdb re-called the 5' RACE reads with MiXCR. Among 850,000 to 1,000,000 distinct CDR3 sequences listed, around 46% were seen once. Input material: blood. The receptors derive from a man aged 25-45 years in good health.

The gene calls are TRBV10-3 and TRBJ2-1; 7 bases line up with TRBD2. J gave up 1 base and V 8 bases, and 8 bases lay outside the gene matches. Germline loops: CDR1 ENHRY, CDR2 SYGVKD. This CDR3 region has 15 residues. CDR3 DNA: TGTGCCATCGGTAAACAGCGGGAATCCTACAATGAGCAGTTCTTC. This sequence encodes CAIGKQRESYNEQFF.

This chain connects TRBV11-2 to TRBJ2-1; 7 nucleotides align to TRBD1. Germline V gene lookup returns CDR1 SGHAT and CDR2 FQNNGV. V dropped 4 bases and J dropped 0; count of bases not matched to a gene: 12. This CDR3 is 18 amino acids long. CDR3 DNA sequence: TGTGCCAGCAGCTCCCCCCGCAGACAGGGCCACTCCTACAATGAGCAGTTCTTC. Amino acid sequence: CASSSPRRQGHSYNEQFF.

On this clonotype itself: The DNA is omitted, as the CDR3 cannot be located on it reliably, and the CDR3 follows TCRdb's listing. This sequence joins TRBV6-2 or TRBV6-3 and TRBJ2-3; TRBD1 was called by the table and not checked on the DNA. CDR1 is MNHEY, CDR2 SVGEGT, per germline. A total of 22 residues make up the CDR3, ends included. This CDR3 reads CASSSHYEQYFGPGTLTDTQYF.

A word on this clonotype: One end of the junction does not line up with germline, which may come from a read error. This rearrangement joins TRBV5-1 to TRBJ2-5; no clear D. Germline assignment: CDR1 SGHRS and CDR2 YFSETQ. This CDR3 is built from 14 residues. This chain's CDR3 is CTSSLNSIQETQYF. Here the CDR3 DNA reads TGCACCAGCAGCTTGAACAGCATCCAAGAGACCCAGTACTTC.

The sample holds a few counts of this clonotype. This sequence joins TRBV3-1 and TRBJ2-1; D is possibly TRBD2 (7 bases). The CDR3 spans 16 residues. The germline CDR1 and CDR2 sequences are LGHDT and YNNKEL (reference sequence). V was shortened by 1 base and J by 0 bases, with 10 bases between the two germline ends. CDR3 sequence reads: CASSQGGGRSYNEQFF. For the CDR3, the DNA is TGTGCCAGCAGCCAAGGGGGGGGCCGCTCCTACAATGAGCAGTTCTTC.

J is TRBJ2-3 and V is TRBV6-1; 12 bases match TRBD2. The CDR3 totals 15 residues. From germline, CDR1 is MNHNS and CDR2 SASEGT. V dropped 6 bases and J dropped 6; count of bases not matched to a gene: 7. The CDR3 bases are TGTGCCAGCAGCCTAGCGGGGGGGCCTCCTGATACGCAGTATTTT. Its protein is CASSLAGGPPDTQYF.